The clone carrying this TCR beta chain came up many times. The target antigen is unknown. The sample belongs to a study of human T cells and chemical hapten exposure. Study overall: Diphenylcyclopropenone doses were given weekly to the scalps of patients across the approximately 24-week study. Study-level points and caveats: With regard to DPC sensitization, TCRs above 1 in 1000 frequency did not change.

TCRdb re-called the RACE reads through MiXCR, storing one row per CDR3 protein. This sample has about 350,000 distinct CDR3 sequences; about 6% occur once, and the top ten carry less than 6.5%. The CDR3 runs to 15 residues. Germline V lookup: CDR1 SGHKS, CDR2 YYEKEE (reference sequence). V was pared by 3 bases and J by 0 bases, with 3 bases of the junction left unmatched. The time point is: patch test 2, 6 weeks after DPC sensitization. The sample's treatment: therapeutic diphenylcyclopropenone sensitization with weekly scalp DPC. The origin of this receptor is a young woman with alopecia areata. Some clones in this sample may be carry-over from other donors' samples. Sequencing was performed on whole blood, taken in connection with sensitization to the hapten diphenylcyclopropenone (DPC). The V call is TRBV5-5, the J call TRBJ1-5, with 7 bases fitting TRBD1. The chain's CDR3 is CASSSGQPSNQPQHF. CDR3 sequence (DNA): TGTGCCAGCAGCTCGGGACAGCCTAGCAATCAGCCCCAGCATTTT.